Judged by abundance, the clone carrying this T cell receptor (beta chain) is medium-sized. TCRdb reprocessed the PCR reads via MiXCR and lists one record per CDR3 protein. The data contain tens of thousands of distinct CDR3 sequences, about half of them seen just once; the ten biggest clones take up more than 10%. This entry is derived from a study of esophageal squamous cell carcinoma under preoperative chemotherapy. Overall study context: Samples included peripheral blood T cells as well as tumor-infiltrating lymphocytes.

Time point meaning: before preoperative PTX-NDP chemotherapy. Before surgery, patients were given preoperative paclitaxel-nedaplatin chemotherapy. This CDR3 has 14 residues. With 2 bases removed from V and 7 bases from J, the gap between germline ends came to 12 bases. Germline assignment: CDR1 SEHNR and CDR2 FQNEAQ (reference sequence). The source of this sequence is a human donor with esophageal squamous cell carcinoma. The donor label of this sample is uncertain. The specimen was obtained from a patient given preoperative chemotherapy. The gene calls are TRBV7-9 and TRBJ2-1, with D perhaps matching TRBD2 (5 bases). CDR3 loop: CASSLSQRLNEQFF. The CDR3 nucleotides are TGTGCCAGCAGCTTAAGCCAGCGGTTAAATGAGCAGTTCTTC.